This T cell receptor beta chain originates from a study of T cell repertoires in cytomegalovirus infection. Looking at the study overall: The public TCR beta signatures pointed to both CMV infection and matching HLA type. General study points: Summed public TCR beta family frequency identified CMV carriers bearing the relevant HLA. What dominated the ex vivo response were HLA-C-restricted CMV-specific TCR beta clonotypes.

TCRdb reprocessed the reads with MiXCR, giving one entry per CDR3 protein. Here the sample spans over 200,000 distinct CDR3 sequences, approximately 13% being singletons. V was trimmed by 2 bases and J by 10 bases, leaving 10 bases between them. The CDR3 consists of 12 residues. Germline V CDR1 and CDR2: SGHKS, YYEKEE (reference sequence). This clonotype was seen a few times. Its antigen is still unknown. V usage is TRBV5-5 and J usage is TRBJ2-1; no definite D call. The receptor comes from a human donor in good health (CMV status not recorded). Some clones in this sample may be carry-over from other donors' samples. Input material: PBMCs. The CDR3 reads CASSFPLREQFF. DNA for the CDR3: TGTGCCAGCAGCTTTCCACTCCGAGAGCAGTTCTTC.